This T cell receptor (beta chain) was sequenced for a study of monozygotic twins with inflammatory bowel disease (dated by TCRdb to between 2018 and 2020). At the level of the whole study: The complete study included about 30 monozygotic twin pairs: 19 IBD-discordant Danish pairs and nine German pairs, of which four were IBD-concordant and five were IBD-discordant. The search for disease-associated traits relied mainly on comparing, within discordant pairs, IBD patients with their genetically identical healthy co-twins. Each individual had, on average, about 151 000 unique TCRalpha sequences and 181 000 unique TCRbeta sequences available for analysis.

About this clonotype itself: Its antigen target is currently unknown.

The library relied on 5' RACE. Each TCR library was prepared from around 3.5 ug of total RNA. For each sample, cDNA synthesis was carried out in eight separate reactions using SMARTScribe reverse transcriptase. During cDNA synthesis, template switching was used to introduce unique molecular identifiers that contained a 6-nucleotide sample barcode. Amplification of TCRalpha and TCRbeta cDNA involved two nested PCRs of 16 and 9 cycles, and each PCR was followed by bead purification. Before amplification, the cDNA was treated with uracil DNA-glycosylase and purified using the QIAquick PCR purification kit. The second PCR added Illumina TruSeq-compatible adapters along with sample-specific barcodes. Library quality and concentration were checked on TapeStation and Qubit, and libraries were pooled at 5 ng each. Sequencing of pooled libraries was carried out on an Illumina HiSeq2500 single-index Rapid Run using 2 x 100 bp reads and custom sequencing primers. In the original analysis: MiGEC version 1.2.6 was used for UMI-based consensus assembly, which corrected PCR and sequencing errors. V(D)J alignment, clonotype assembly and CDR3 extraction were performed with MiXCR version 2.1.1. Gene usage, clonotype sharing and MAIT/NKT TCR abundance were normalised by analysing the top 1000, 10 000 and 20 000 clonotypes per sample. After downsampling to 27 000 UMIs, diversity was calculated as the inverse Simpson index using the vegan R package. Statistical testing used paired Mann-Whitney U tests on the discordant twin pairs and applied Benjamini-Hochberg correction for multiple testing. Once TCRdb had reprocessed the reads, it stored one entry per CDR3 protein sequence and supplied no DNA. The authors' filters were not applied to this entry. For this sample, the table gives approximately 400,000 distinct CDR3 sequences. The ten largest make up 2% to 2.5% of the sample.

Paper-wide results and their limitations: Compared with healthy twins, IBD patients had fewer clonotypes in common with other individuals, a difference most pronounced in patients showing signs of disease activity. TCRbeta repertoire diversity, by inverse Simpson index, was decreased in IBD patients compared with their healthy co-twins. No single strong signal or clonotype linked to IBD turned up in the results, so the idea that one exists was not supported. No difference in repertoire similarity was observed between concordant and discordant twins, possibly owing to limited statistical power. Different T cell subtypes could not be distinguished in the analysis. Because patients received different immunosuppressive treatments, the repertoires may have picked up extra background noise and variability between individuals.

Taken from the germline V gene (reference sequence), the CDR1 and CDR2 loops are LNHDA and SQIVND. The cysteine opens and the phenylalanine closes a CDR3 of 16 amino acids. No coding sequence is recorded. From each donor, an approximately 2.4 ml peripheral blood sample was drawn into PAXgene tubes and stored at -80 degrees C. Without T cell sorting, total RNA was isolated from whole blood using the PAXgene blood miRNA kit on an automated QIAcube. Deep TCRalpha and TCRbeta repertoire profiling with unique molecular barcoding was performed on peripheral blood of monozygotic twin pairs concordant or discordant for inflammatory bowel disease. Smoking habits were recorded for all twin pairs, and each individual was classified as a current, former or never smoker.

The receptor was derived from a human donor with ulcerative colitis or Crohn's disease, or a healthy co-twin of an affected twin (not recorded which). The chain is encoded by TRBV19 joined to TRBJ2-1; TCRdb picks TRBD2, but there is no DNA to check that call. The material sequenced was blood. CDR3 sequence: CASSISASGSYNEQFF.